What follows describes a single TCR beta chain. The antigen is unknown. In TCRdb, the 5' RACE reads were re-called with MiXCR into one record per CDR3 protein. This table has some 500,000 distinct CDR3 sequences, about 20% appearing once. The sample originates from a study of identical twins. Study conclusions and caveats: Not following the same donors, the study drew its conclusions from cross-sectional statistical analysis.

CDR1 SGHTA and CDR2 FQGNSA come from the germline V gene. CDR3 length: 17 amino acids. V lost 5 bases to trimming and J lost 3 bases, with 20 bases between them. Another study also made use of these data, one on T cells expressing NK-cell markers.

The source material was CD4+ T cells sorted from blood. The sequence came from a woman aged 18 to 35 in good health. The chain employs TRBV7-2 and TRBJ1-5, with D possibly being TRBD1 (5 bases). DNA for the CDR3: TGTGCCAGCAGCGCTTGGGGGACGTCGGGTTACAATCAGCCCCAGCATTTT. It encodes CASSAWGTSGYNQPQHF. Filled out from reference TRBV7-2 and TRBJ1-5, the complete variable domain reads GAGVSQSPSNKVTEKGKDVELRCDPISGHTALYWYRQSLGQGLEFLIYFQGNSAPDKSGLPSDRFSAERTGGSVSTLTIQRTQQEDSAVYLCASSAWGTSGYNQPQHFGDGTRLSIL.